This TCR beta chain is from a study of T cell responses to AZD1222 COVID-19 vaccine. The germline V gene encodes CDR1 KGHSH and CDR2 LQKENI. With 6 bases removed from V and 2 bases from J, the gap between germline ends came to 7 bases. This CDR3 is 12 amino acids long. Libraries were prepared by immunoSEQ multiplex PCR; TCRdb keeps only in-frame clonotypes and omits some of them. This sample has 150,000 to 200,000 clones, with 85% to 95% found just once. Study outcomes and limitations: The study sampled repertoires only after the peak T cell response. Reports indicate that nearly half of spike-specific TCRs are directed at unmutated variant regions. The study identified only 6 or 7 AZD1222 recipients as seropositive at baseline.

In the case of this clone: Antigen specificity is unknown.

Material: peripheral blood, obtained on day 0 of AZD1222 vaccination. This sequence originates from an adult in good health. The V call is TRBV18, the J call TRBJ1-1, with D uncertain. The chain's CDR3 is CASSTPNTEAFF. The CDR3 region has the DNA TGTGCCAGCTCGACCCCTAACACTGAAGCTTTCTTT. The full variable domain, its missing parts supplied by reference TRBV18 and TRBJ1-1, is NAGVMQNPRHLVRRRGQEARLRCSPMKGHSHVYWYRQLPEEGLKFMVYLQKENIIDESGMPKERFSAEFPKEGPSILRIQQVVRGDSAAYFCASSTPNTEAFFGQGTRLTVV.